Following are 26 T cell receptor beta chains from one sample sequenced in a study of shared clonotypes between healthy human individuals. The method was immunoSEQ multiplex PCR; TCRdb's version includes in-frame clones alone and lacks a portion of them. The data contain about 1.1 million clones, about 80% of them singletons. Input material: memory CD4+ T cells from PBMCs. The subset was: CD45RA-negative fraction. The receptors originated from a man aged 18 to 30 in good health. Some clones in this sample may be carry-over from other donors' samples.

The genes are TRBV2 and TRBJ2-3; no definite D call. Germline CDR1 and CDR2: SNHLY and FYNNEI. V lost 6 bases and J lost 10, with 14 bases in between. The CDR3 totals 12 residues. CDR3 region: CASSRTPPSQYF. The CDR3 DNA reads TGTGCCAGCAGCAGAACCCCCCCTTCGCAGTATTTT.

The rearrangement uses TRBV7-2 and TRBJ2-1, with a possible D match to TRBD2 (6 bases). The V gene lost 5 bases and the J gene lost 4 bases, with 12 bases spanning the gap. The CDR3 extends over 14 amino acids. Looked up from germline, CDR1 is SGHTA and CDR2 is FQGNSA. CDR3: CASSAIGGYNEQFF. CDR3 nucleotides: TGTGCCAGCAGCGCGATCGGGGGATACAATGAGCAGTTCTTC.

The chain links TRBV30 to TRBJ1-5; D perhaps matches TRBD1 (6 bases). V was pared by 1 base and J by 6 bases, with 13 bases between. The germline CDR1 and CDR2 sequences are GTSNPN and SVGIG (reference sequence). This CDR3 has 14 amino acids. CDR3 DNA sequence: TGTGCCTGGAGTGGATACAGGGTGGCTCAGCCCCAGCATTTT. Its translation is CAWSGYRVAQPQHF.

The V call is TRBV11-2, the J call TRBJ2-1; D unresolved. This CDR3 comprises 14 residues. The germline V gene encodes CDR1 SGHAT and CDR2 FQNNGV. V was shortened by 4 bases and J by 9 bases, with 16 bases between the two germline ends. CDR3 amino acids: CASSSPRSWGEQFF. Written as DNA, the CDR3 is TGTGCCAGCAGCTCCCCACGGTCTTGGGGTGAGCAGTTCTTC.

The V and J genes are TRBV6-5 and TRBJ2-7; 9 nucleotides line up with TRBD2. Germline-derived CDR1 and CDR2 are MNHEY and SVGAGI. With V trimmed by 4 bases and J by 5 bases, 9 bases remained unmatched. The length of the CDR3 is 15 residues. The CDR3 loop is CASSSLAGGADEQYF. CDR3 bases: TGTGCCAGCAGTTCTCTGGCGGGAGGGGCAGACGAGCAGTACTTC.

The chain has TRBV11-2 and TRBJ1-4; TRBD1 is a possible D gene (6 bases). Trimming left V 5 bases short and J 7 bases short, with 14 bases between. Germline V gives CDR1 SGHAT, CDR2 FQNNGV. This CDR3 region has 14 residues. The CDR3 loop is CASSQMGAGEKLFF. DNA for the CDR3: TGTGCCAGCAGCCAGATGGGGGCGGGTGAAAAACTGTTTTTT.

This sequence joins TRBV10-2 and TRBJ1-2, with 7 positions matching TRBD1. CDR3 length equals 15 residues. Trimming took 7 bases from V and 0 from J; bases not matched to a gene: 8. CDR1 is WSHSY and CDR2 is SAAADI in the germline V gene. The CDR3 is CASTGQDGSNYGYTF. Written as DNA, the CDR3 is TGCGCCAGCACCGGACAGGACGGGTCTAACTATGGCTACACCTTC.

CDR3 residues: CASSYQLITDTQYF. The CDR3 DNA reads TGTGCCAGCAGTTACCAGCTGATCACAGATACGCAGTATTTT. The rearrangement links TRBV11-2 to TRBJ2-3; D call uncertain. Germline values: CDR1 SGHAT, CDR2 FQNNGV. The CDR3 is 14 amino acids. V shed 6 bases and J shed 2 bases, with 12 bases lying between them.

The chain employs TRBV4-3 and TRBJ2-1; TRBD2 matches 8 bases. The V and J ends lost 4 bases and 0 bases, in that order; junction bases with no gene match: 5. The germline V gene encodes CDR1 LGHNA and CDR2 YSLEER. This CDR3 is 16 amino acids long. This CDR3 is CASSLRLASSYNEQFF. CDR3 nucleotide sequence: TGCGCCAGCAGCCTAAGACTAGCGTCCTCCTACAATGAGCAGTTCTTC.

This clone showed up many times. CDR3 DNA sequence: TGTGCCAGCAGCTTGAGATGGGCGGGATCAGACACCGGGGAGCTGTTTTTT. Residues: CASSLRWAGSDTGELFF. This sequence joins TRBV7-7 and TRBJ2-2, with D perhaps TRBD2 (6 bases). CDR1 and CDR2 from the germline V gene are SSHAT and FNYEAQ (reference sequence). CDR3 length equals 17 residues. V dropped 3 bases and J dropped 3 bases, with 17 bases sitting between them. Based on the CDR3 plus reference TRBV7-7 and TRBJ2-2, the full variable domain is GAGVSQSPRYKVTKRGQDVTLRCDPISSHATLYWYQQALGQGPEFLTYFNYEAQPDKSGLPSDRFSAERPEGSISTLTIQRTEQRDSAMYRCASSLRWAGSDTGELFFGEGSRLTVL.

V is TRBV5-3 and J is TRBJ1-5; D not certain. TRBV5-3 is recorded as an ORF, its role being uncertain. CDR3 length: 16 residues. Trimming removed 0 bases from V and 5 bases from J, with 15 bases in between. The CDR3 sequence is CARSLDVARGYQPQHF. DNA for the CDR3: TGTGCCAGAAGCTTGGATGTCGCCCGTGGGTATCAGCCCCAGCATTTT.

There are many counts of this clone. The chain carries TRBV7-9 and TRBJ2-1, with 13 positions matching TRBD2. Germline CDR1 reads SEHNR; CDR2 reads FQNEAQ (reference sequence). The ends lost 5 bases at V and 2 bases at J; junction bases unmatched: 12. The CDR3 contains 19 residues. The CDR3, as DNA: TGTGCCAGCAGCCCCAGCGTCAGGACTAGCGGGAGAGCCTACAATGAGCAGTTCTTC. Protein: CASSPSVRTSGRAYNEQFF.

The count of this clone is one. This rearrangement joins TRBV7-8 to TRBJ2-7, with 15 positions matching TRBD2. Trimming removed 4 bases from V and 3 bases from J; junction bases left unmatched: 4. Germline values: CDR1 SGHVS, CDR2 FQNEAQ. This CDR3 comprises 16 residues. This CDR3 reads CASSSPGLAGGYEQYF. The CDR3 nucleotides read TGTGCCAGCAGCTCACCGGGACTAGCGGGAGGCTACGAGCAGTACTTC.

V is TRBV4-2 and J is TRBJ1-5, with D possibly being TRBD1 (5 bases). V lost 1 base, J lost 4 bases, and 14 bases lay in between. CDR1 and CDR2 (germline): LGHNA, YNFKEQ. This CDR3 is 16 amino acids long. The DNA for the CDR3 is TGTGCCAGCAGCCAAGTATCAGGGAGGGTGAATCAGCCCCAGCATTTT. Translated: CASSQVSGRVNQPQHF.

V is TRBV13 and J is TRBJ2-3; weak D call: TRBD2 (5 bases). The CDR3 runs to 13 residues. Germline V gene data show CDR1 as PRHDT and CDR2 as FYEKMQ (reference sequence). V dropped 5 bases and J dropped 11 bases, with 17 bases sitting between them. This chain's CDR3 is CASSARRAGGQYF. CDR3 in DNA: TGTGCCAGCAGCGCCCGGCGGGCCGGTGGGCAGTATTTT. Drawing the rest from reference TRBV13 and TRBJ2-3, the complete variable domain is AAGVIQSPRHLIKEKRETATLKCYPIPRHDTVYWYQQGPGQDPQFLISFYEKMQSDKGSIPDRFSAQQFSDYHSELNMSSLELGDSALYFCASSARRAGGQYFGPGTRLTVL.

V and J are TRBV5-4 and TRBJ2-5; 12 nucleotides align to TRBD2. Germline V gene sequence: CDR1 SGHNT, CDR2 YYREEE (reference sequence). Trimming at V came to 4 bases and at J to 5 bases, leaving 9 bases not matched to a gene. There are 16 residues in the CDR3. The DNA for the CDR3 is TGTGCCAGCAGCGGAATGACTAGCGGGAGACCGGAGACCCAGTACTTC. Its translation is CASSGMTSGRPETQYF.

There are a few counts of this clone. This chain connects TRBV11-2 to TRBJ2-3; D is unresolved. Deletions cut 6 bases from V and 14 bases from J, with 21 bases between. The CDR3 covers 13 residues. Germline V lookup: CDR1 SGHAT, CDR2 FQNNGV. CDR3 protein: CASSRGRAQAPYF. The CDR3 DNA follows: TGTGCCAGCAGTCGCGGTCGGGCCCAAGCTCCGTATTTT.

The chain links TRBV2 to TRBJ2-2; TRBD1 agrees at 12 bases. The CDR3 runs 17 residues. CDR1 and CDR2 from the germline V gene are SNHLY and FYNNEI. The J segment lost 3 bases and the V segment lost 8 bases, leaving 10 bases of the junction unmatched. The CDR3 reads CASGPGTGGSHTGELFF. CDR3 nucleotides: TGTGCCAGCGGACCTGGGACAGGGGGCTCGCACACCGGGGAGCTGTTTTTT.

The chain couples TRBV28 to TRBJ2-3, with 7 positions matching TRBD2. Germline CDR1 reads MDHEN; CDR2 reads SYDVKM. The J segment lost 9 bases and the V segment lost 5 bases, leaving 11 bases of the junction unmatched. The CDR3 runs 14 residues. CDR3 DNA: TGTGCCAGCAGTACGAGCGGGGCCGCCTGGACGCAGTATTTT. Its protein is CASSTSGAAWTQYF.

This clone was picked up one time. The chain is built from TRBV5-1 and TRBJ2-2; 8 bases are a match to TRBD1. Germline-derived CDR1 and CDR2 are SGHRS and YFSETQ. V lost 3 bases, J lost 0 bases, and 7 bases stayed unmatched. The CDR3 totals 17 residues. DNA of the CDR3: TGCGCCAGCAGCTACTGGACAGGGTTCACGAACACCGGGGAGCTGTTTTTT. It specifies CASSYWTGFTNTGELFF.

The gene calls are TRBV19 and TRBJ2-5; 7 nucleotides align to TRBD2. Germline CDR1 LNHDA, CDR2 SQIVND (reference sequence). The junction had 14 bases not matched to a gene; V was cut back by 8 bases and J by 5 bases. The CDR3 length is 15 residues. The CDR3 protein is CASSPRRENRETQYF. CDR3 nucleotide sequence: TGTGCCAGTTCCCCTCGGCGGGAGAACCGTGAGACCCAGTACTTC.

In DNA, the CDR3 is TGTGCCAGTAGTGCAGGGTCCGGGACTAGCAAGTACTTC. Translating gives CASSAGSGTSKYF. This chain uses TRBV19 with TRBJ2-7; 9 bases fit TRBD2. The CDR3 runs 13 residues. With V trimmed by 5 bases and J by 11 bases, 10 bases remained unmatched. Germline V CDR1 and CDR2: LNHDA, SQIVND (reference sequence).

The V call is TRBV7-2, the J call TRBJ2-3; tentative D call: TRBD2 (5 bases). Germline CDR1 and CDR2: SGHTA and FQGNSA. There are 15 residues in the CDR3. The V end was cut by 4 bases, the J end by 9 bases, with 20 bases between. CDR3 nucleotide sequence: TGTGCCAGCAGCTCGGCTTCCGCGGGCCAAGGGACGCAGTATTTT. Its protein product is CASSSASAGQGTQYF.

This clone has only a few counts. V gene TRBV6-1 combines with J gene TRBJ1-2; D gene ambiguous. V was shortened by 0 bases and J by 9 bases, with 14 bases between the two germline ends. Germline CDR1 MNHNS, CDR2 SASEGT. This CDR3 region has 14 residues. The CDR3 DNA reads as TGTGCCAGCAGTGAAGCCTTCGACACGTCTCGCTACACCTTC. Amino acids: CASSEAFDTSRYTF.

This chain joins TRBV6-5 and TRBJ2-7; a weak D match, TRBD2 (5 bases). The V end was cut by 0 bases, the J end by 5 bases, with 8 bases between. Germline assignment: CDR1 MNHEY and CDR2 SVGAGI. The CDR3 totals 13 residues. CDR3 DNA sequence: TGTGCCAGCAGTTACTCGAGGCGGGACGAGCAGTACTTC. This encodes CASSYSRRDEQYF.

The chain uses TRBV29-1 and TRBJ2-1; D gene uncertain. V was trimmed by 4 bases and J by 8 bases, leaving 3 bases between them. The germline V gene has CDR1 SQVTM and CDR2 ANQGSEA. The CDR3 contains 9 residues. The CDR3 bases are TGCAGCGTTGGGGATGAGCAGTTCTTC. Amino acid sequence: CSVGDEQFF.